This entry features one TCR beta chain sequence. The data derive from a study of blood T cell repertoires in COVID-19. Study-level background: The samples span acute and convalescent COVID-19 from the United States, Italy and Spain. T cells, B-cell-depleted T cells, or PBMCs provided the cDNA or gDNA that served as material.

The CDR3 consists of 11 residues. Between the trimmed V and J ends, which lost 10 bases and 8 bases, there was a span of 12 bases. Germline V gene data show CDR1 as MNHEY and CDR2 as SMNVEV (reference sequence). Authors' methods: Reference gene primers were amplified, and this amplification served to estimate nucleated cell counts. The table came from immunoSEQ multiplex PCR; TCRdb's copy has only in-frame clones and leaves some out. V, J and clone size reflect that table, while D and trimming were determined from the DNA. The data hold 50,000 to 55,000 clones, with roughly 89% observed a single time.

J is TRBJ2-1 and V is TRBV27, with TRBD2 as a possible D gene (6 bases). The specimen sequenced was peripheral blood. The sequence derives from a man over 45 with acute or convalescent COVID-19. CDR3 in amino acids: CATISGHEQFF. CDR3 DNA sequence: TGTGCCACCATTAGCGGCCATGAGCAGTTCTTC.